This is a list of T cell receptor beta chains from one sample in a study of blood T cell repertoires in COVID-19. Method: immunoSEQ multiplex PCR; TCRdb's copy keeps in-frame clones and lacks some. The sample comprises approximately 300,000 clones, 85% to 90% of which are singletons, and 3.5% to 4.5% rests with the top ten. Sequencing used peripheral blood. All receptors derive from a woman between 50 and 59 years old with active or convalescent COVID-19. The conserved cysteine and the conserved F or W are not part of the CDR3 here.

V	CDR3
TRBV9	ASARNSYSGDTQY
TRBV3-1/TRBV3-2	ASSQDSLREWVYEQF
TRBV27	ASSSGSSYEQY
TRBV5-4	ASRSAGTLNTGELF
TRBV30	ACSIVSTNEKLF
TRBV5-5	ASSFAQPDQETQY
TRBV3-1/TRBV3-2	ATPGWSSGANVLT
TRBV5-6	ASSARQGDGYT
TRBV5-5	ASSLAAGYEQY
TRBV21-1	ASSFRRVSAGNTIY
TRBV28	ASSLIGLAASDTQY
TRBV2	ASSESTERTEAF
TRBV19	ASSANRVDQY
TRBV28	ATKGKGQGPRNSPLH
TRBV27	ASSLSWGRTNSPLH
TRBV3-1/TRBV3-2	ASSQCCGGWTGELF
TRBV29-1	SVEDRGPRAKNIQY
TRBV2	ASSEALRLGREFGDEQF
TRBV5-1	ASSLVQHNGYT
TRBV7-9	ASSEGDNSPLH
TRBV28	ASSFRGSYNEQF
TRBV27	ASRDRVITGELF
TRBV3-1/TRBV3-2	ASMGGLEAF
TRBV5-1	ASQGGGTTDTQY
TRBV28	ASSSAQPRSGTGAGNTIY
TRBV5-1	ASSLALRSGSTDTQY